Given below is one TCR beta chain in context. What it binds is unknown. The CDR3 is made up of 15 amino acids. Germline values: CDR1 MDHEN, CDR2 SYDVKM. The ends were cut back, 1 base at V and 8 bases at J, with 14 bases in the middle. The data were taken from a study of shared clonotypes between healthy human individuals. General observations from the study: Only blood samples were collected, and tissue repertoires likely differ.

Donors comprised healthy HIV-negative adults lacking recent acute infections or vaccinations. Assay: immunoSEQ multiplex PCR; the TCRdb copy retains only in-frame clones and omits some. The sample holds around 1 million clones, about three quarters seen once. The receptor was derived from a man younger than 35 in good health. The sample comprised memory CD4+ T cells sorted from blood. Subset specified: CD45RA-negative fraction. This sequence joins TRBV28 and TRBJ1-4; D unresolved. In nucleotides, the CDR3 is TGTGCCAGCAGTTTATTGCCAGGTTCGGGGGAAAAACTGTTTTTT. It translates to CASSLLPGSGEKLFF.